These T cell receptor beta chains were read from a single sample in a study of shared clonotypes between healthy human individuals. The data were produced by immunoSEQ multiplex PCR, yet TCRdb's version contains in-frame clones alone and is incomplete. The sample carries some 1,100,000 clones, 75% to 85% recorded once. The sample was memory CD4+ T cells from PBMCs. The receptors were sampled from a man aged 18 to 30 in good health. Some clones in this sample may be carry-over from other donors' samples. CDR3s include the opening cysteine and the closing phenylalanine or tryptophan. A D gene is named only where the DNA matches it firmly. The size of a clone is reported for some rows only, either as once, few or many, or as a class for expanded clones.

D gene,J gene,V gene,clone size,CDR3 protein,CDR3 DNA
.,TRBJ1-3,TRBV9,.,CASSVGGRQPEGNTIYF,TGTGCCAGCAGCGTTGGGGGACGCCAACCGGAGGGAAACACCATATATTTT
TRBD2,TRBJ2-1,TRBV7-2,.,CASSLGTSGSFEFF,TGTGCCAGCAGCTTGGGGACTAGCGGGAGTTTTGAGTTCTTC
.,TRBJ1-2,TRBV5-1,.,CASSPTGTDYGYTF,TGCGCCAGCAGCCCAACCGGGACGGACTATGGCTACACCTTC
TRBD1,TRBJ1-2,TRBV5-5,few,CASSRSGAGQTNYGYTF,TGTGCCAGCAGTCGATCAGGGGCGGGACAGACAAACTATGGCTACACCTTC
TRBD2,TRBJ2-5,TRBV7-2,.,CASSLEGGREETQYF,TGTGCCAGCAGCTTAGAAGGCGGGAGGGAGGAGACCCAGTACTTC
.,TRBJ2-1,TRBV9,.,CASSSPGTFNEQFF,TGTGCCAGCAGCTCCCCCGGGACTTTTAATGAGCAGTTCTTC
TRBD1,TRBJ1-2,TRBV5-1,.,CASSLGQGGGYTF,TGCGCCAGCAGCTTGGGACAGGGGGGCGGCTACACCTTC
TRBD2,TRBJ2-3,TRBV18,.,CASSPRLGVAGGTDTQYF,TGTGCCAGCTCCCCGCGCCTTGGGGTAGCGGGAGGCACAGATACGCAGTATTTT
TRBD2,TRBJ2-3,TRBV28,.,CASTQLAGEDTQYF,TGTGCCAGCACCCAGCTAGCGGGCGAAGATACGCAGTATTTT
.,TRBJ2-3,TRBV6-6,few,CASSYWSLWADTQYF,TGTGCCAGCAGTTACTGGAGCCTATGGGCAGATACGCAGTATTTT
.,TRBJ1-2,TRBV27,.,CASSGTPLYGYTF,TGTGCCAGCAGTGGGACACCCTTGTATGGCTACACCTTC
TRBD2,TRBJ2-2,TRBV10-3,.,CAISGRLAGAANTGELFF,TGTGCCATCAGTGGTCGGCTAGCGGGCGCCGCGAACACCGGGGAGCTGTTTTTT
.,TRBJ2-5,TRBV7-6,.,CASSLGGGTLETQYF,TGTGCCAGCAGCTTAGGGGGCGGGACTCTGGAGACCCAGTACTTC
TRBD2,TRBJ2-3,TRBV7-2,.,CASRRLATTDTQYF,TGTGCCAGCAGGAGACTAGCGACTACAGATACGCAGTATTTT
TRBD1,TRBJ1-1,TRBV5-6,.,CASTIYRGRNTEAFF,TGTGCCAGCACCATTTACAGGGGGCGGAACACTGAAGCTTTCTTT
.,TRBJ1-1,TRBV7-9,once,CASSLLGGGLAEAFF,TGTGCCAGCAGCTTATTAGGTGGTGGACTCGCTGAAGCTTTCTTT
TRBD2,TRBJ2-7,TRBV5-1,.,CASSPRTSGNLYEQYF,TGCGCCAGCAGCCCACGGACTAGCGGGAACCTCTACGAGCAGTACTTC
TRBD2,TRBJ2-3,TRBV2,.,CASRPGSGGNTQYF,TGTGCCAGCAGGCCCGGGAGCGGGGGGAATACGCAGTATTTT
TRBD1,TRBJ2-1,TRBV18,.,CASSGQRSYNEQFF,TGTGCCAGCTCGGGACAGCGGTCCTACAATGAGCAGTTCTTC
.,TRBJ2-1,TRBV5-5,many,CASSEGPGDEQFF,TGTGCCAGCAGCGAGGGGCCGGGCGATGAGCAGTTCTTC
.,TRBJ2-3,TRBV7-8,many,CASSPSSTDTQYF,TGTGCCAGCAGCCCCAGCAGCACAGATACGCAGTATTTT